This T cell receptor (beta chain) was recorded in a study of T cell responses to AZD1222 COVID-19 vaccine. General study points: Unmutated variant regions are reportedly the target of nearly half of TCRs that are spike-specific.

CDR1 and CDR2 from the germline V gene are MNHNS and SASEGT. The V and J ends lost 3 bases and 9 bases respectively, with 6 bases between them. The CDR3 has 11 residues. The table came from immunoSEQ multiplex PCR; TCRdb's copy has only in-frame clones and leaves some out. The sample has about 110,000 clones; about nine tenths are singletons. Note on this clone: Its cognate antigen is unknown.

The chain combines TRBV6-1 with TRBJ2-1; no clear D gene. The receptor's source is an adult in good health. Sequencing used peripheral blood, obtained on day 0 of AZD1222 vaccination. The CDR3 reads CASSDLGEQFF. The CDR3 coding sequence is TGTGCCAGCAGTGATCTGGGTGAGCAGTTCTTC.